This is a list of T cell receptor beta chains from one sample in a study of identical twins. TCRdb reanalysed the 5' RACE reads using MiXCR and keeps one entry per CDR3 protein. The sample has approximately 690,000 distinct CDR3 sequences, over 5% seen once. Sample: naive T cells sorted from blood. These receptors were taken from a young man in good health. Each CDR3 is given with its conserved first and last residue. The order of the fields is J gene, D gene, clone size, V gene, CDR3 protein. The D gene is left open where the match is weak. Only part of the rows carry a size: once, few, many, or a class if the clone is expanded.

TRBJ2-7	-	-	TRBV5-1	CASSLRRRTVTHSYEQYF
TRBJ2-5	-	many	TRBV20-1	CSAGGGLAQETQYF
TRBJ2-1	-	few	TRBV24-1	CATSDRTLGQGGSYNEQFF
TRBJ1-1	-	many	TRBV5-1	CASSLAGDEAFF
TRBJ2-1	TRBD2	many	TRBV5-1	CASSLGGPSGSNEQFF
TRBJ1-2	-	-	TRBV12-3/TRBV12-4	CASSLHRAGGYGYTF
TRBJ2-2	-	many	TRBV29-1	CSVGNKQGRVTGELFF
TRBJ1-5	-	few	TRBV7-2	CASSLGRDSNQPQHF
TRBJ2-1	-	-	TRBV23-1	CASSQSYVSYNEQFF
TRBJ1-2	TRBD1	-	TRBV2	CASRAGTGQKGYTF
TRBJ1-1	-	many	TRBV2	CASSLQGSSTEAFF
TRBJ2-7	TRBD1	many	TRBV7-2	CASSLRQGASYEQYF
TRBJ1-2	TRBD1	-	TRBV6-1	CASSETTGADGYTF
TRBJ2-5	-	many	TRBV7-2	CASSFGWAQETQYF
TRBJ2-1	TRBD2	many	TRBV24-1	CATRTSGSDEQFF
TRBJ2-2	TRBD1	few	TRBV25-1	CASRGTGGANTGELFF
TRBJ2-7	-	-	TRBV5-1	CASSVGAAPYEQYF
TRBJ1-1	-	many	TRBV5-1	CASSLEPPNTEAFF
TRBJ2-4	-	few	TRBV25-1	CASHSSKNIQYF
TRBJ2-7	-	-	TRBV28	CASSFRLDNSYEQYF
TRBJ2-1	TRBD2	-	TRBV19	CATMAISGTRGEQFF
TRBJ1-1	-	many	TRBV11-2	CASSGGVGAEAFF
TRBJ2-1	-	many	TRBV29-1	CSGGSLIYNEQFF